This T cell receptor (beta chain) stems from a study of tumor-infiltrating lymphocytes in localized non-small cell lung cancer. As for the study in general: Several tumor histologies, both smoking statuses, and some post-neoadjuvant chemotherapy samples were included. Each patient gave resected tumor and non-adjacent uninvolved lung tissue.

Trimming removed 0 bases at V and 5 bases at J, with 11 bases between. CDR3 size: 14 residues. Germline-derived CDR1 and CDR2 are SGHNT and YYREEE (reference sequence). Notes on this clone: As yet, its antigen is unknown.

TCRdb's copy holds only in-frame clones and misses some; the assay was immunoSEQ multiplex PCR. Seen here are approximately 12,000 clones, 66% observed once, and the top ten hold 6% to 7.5%. General study findings and limits: IM1 and IM2 tumors showed no difference in T-cell fraction. Only some patients had TCR sequencing, depending on available tissue.

The sequenced sample was lung tumor tissue. V is TRBV5-4 and J is TRBJ2-5, with a possible D match to TRBD2 (5 bases). The receptor was derived from a human donor with non-small cell lung cancer. CDR3 bases: TGTGCCAGCAGCTTGGGAGCGGCGAAGGAGACCCAGTACTTC. This codes for CASSLGAAKETQYF.